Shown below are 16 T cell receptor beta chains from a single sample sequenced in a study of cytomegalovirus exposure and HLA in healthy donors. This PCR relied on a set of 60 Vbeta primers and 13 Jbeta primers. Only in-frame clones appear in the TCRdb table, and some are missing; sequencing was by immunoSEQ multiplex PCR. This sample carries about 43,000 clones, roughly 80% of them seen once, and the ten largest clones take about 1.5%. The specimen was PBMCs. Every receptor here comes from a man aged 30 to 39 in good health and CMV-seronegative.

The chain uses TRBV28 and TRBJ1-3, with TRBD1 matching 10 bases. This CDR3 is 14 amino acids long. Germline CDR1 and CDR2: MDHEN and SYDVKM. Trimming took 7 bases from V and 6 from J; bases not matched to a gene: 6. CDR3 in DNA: TGTGCCAGCACTTTGGGGACAGGGGTAAACACCATATATTTT. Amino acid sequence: CASTLGTGVNTIYF.

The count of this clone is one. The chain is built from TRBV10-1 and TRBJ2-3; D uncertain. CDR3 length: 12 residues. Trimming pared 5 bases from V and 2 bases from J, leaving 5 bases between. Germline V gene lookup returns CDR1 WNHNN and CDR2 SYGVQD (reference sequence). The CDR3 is CASSTTTDTQYF. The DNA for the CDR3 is TGCGCCAGCAGTACTACCACAGATACGCAGTATTTT.

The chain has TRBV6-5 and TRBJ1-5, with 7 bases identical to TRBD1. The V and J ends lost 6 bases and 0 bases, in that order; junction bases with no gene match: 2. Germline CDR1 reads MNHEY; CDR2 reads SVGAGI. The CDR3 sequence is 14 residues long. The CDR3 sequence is CASRTGNSNQPQHF. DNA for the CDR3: TGTGCCAGCAGGACAGGGAATAGCAATCAGCCCCAGCATTTT.

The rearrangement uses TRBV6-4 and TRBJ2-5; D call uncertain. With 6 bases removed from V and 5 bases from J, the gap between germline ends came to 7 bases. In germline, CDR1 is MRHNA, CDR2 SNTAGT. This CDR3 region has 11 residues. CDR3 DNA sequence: TGTGCCAGCAGGGCCGTGGAGACCCAGTACTTC. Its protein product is CASRAVETQYF.

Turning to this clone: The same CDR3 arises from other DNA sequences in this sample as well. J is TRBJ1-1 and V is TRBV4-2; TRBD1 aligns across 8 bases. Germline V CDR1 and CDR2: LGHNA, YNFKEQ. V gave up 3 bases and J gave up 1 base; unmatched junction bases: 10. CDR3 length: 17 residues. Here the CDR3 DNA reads TGTGCCAGCAGCCAGGACCTCGACAGGGGAGGGAACACTGAAGCTTTCTTT. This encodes CASSQDLDRGGNTEAFF.

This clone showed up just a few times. The CDR3 reads CASSKQGLDTDTQYF. The CDR3 nucleotides are TGTGCCAGCAGTAAACAGGGGCTTGACACAGATACGCAGTATTTT. The chain recombines TRBV2 with TRBJ2-3; 7 bases fit TRBD1. V shed 5 bases and J 2 bases; nucleotides not matched to a gene: 7. CDR1 is SNHLY and CDR2 is FYNNEI in the germline V gene. This CDR3 has 15 residues.

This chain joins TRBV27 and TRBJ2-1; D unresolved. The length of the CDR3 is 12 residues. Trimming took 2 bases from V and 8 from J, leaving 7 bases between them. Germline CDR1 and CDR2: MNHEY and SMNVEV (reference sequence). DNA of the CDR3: TGTGCCAGCAGTTTACTAGGAGATGAGCAGTTCTTC. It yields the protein CASSLLGDEQFF.

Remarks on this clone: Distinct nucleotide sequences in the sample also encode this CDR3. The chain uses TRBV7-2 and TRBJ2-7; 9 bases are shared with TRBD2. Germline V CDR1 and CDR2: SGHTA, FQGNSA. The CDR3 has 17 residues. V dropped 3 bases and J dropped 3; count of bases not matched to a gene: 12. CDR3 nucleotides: TGTGCCAGCAGCTTCGCAACCAGCGGGAGGCGGCGCTACGAGCAGTACTTC. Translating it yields CASSFATSGRRRYEQYF.

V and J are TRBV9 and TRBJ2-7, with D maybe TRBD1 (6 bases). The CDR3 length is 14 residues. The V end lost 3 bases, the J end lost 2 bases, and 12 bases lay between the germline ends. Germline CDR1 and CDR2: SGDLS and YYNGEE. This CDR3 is CASSGQGNPYEQYF. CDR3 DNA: TGTGCCAGCAGCGGCCAGGGGAACCCCTACGAGCAGTACTTC.

The CDR3 DNA reads as TGTGCCAGCAGCCGAGGACAGCTGAATTCACCCCTCCACTTT. Translated: CASSRGQLNSPLHF. The V and J genes are TRBV7-6 and TRBJ1-6, with D tentatively TRBD1 (6 bases). Germline V gene sequence: CDR1 SGHVS, CDR2 FNYEAQ. Trimming took 5 bases from V and 7 from J, leaving 12 bases between them. The CDR3 runs to 14 residues.

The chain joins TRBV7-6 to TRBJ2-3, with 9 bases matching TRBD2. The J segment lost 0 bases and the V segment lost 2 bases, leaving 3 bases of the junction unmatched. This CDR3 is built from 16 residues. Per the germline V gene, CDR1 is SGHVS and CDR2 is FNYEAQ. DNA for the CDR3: TGTGCCAGCAGCTTATCTAGCGGGGCTAGCACAGATACGCAGTATTTT. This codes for CASSLSSGASTDTQYF.

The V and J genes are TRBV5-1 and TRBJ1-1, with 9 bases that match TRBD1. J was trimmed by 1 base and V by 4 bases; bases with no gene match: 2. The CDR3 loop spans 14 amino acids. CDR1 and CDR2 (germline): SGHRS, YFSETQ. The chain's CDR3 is CASSPGQGNTEAFF. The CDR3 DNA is TGCGCCAGCAGCCCGGGACAGGGGAACACTGAAGCTTTCTTT.

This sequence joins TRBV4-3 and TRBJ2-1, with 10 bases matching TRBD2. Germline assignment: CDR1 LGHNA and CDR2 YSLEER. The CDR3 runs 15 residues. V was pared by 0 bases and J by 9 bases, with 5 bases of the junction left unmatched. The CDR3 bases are TGCGCCAGCAGCCAAGAACCTAGCGGGAGTAGTGAGCAGTTCTTC. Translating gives CASSQEPSGSSEQFF.

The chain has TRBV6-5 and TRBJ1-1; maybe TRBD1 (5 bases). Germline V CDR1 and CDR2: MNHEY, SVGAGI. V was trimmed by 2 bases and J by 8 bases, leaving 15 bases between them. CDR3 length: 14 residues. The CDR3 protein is CASSYKMWGEEAFF. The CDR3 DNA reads TGTGCCAGCAGTTACAAAATGTGGGGCGAAGAAGCTTTCTTT.

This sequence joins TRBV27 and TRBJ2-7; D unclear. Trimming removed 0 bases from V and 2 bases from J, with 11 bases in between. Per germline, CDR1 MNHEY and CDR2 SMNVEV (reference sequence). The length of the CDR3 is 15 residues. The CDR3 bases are TGTGCCAGCAGTTTATCAGCGCGGAGCCCCTACGAGCAGTACTTC. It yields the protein CASSLSARSPYEQYF.

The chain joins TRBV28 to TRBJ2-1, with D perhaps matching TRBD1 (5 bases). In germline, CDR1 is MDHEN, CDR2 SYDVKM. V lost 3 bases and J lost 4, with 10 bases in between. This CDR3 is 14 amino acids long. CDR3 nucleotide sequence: TGTGCCAGCAGTTTTGGGGCCTGGTACAATGAGCAGTTCTTC. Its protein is CASSFGAWYNEQFF.